This T cell receptor (beta chain) was sequenced during a study of chemoradiotherapy in HPV16-positive cancers (dated by TCRdb to the early 2020s). About the investigation overall: Candidate HPV-specific T-cell clones and common TCR motifs were defined by functional T-cell assays performed on cells from a couple of HPV16-positive patients. The study asked whether T-cell immunity against the HPV oncoproteins E6 and E7 changes during chemoradiotherapy and whether it affects survival. Next, the candidate HPV-specific TCRs and motifs were followed in TCR repertoires from around 87 patients with HPV-related cancers. Results and caveats for the whole study, not just this receptor: In HPV16-positive patients, expansion of HPV-responsive T cells during chemoradiotherapy was associated with improved recurrence-free survival. The survival association was reported for HPV16-positive patients, and the functional definition of HPV-specific T cells was derived from only a couple of HPV16-positive patients. Expansion of candidate HPV-specific clones and E7-related TCR motifs was observed in the tumor microenvironment during treatment, whereas no such expansion was observed for non-HPV-specific T cells.

Inclusive of the bounding cysteine and phenylalanine, the CDR3 is 16 residues long. Left in the record is the CDR3 DNA by itself, 48 bases read in frame from the first base. Looking up the germline V gene yields CDR1 SGHDN and CDR2 FVKESK. V drops 0 bases and J drops 0 bases, leaving 11 bases in between. Repertoires were sampled repeatedly over the course of chemoradiotherapy, so clonal expansion could be followed in the tumor microenvironment. Library generation was performed with the immunoSEQ multiplex PCR assay. This immuneACCESS table, as held by TCRdb, lists in-frame sequences with V and J called but not all clones. Of the missing ones, under half trace to an unresolved V gene in checked studies; the others have no known cause. In this sample the table shows around 2,500 clones, roughly nine tenths of which occur a single time. Around 3.2% of the sample rests with the top ten. A single count supports this clone. Its antigen is not yet known. No quality values exist for individual bases; no much larger clone is one base distant.

This sequence originates from a human donor with HPV-associated anogenital cancer. Recombination linked TRBV14 to TRBJ1-2; the D gene cannot be named for sure. The material was tumor tissue, obtained from a patient who underwent chemoradiotherapy. The CDR3 region reads CASSQDETESNYGYTF. The DNA reads TGTGCCAGCAGCCAAGATGAAACAGAGTCTAACTATGGCTACACCTTC.